The next 21 T cell receptor beta chains were all read from a single sample in a study of post-analysis software for immune sequencing data (dated by TCRdb to the mid-2010s). These TCRs' antigens remain unknown. The library was made by PCR. The instrument was an Illumina HiSeq 2500. To reduce PCR and sequencing biases, unique molecular identifiers were incorporated into the TCR beta cDNA libraries. Clones were called with MiXCR by TCRdb after fastp trimmed the public reads at Q25, and only in-frame beta chains were retained. Under each unique CDR3 protein, matching rows form one entry showing the most common genes and DNA. The sample contains about 820,000 distinct CDR3 sequences, 53% of them found a single time. The leading ten clones occupy approximately 4.3% of the sample. Broader findings and caveats from the paper: Significantly higher frequencies in patients than in controls were found for roughly 5 TRBV segments, including TRBV5-6, TRBV5-1 and TRBV20-1.

Sequenced input: blood. These receptors were collected from a girl between 5 and 17 years old with multiple sclerosis.

The CDR3 sequence: CASTRGKAEAFF. The CDR3 DNA reads as TGTGCCAGCACCAGGGGGAAGGCTGAAGCTTTCTTT. The rearrangement joins TRBV6-1 to TRBJ1-1, with 7 bases identical to TRBD1. This CDR3 has 12 amino acids. The trim removed 7 bases at V and 6 bases at J, leaving 5 bases unmatched. The germline CDR1 and CDR2 sequences are MNHNS and SASEGT.

This clonotype was counted a few times. The V call is TRBV25-1, the J call TRBJ2-1; TRBD2 is a possible D gene (6 bases). Between the trimmed V and J ends, which lost 1 base and 4 bases, there was a span of 8 bases. The V gene's germline CDR1 is MGHDK and CDR2 SYGVNS. The CDR3 consists of 14 residues. CDR3 amino acids: CASSELGTYNEQFF. The CDR3 bases are TGTGCCAGCAGTGAATTGGGGACTTACAATGAGCAGTTCTTC.

Comment on this clonotype: A much larger clone lies a single base off, so this may be a read error. The chain carries TRBV29-1 and TRBJ2-7; D is possibly TRBD1 (7 bases). This CDR3 has 13 amino acids. The germline V and J ends were trimmed by 3 bases and 3 bases, with 12 bases remaining between them. From germline, CDR1 is SQVTM and CDR2 ANQGSEA. CDR3 sequence: CSVDRQGGYEQYF. The CDR3 bases are TGCAGCGTTGACAGACAGGGAGGCTACGAGCAGTACTTC.

This clonotype was detected a few times. The chain employs TRBV27 and TRBJ2-7; 8 nucleotides match TRBD2. J was trimmed by 6 bases and V by 3 bases; bases with no gene match: 4. Germline V gene lookup returns CDR1 MNHEY and CDR2 SMNVEV (reference sequence). This CDR3 has 13 residues. CDR3 sequence: CASSLGGTSEQYF. The CDR3 DNA is TGTGCCAGCAGTTTGGGGGGGACTAGCGAGCAGTACTTC.

In its sample, this clonotype was seen many times. This chain connects TRBV29-1 to TRBJ1-2; D unresolved. There are 10 residues in the CDR3. Trimming took off 3 bases at V and 4 bases at J, with 3 bases between the two ends. From germline, CDR1 is SQVTM and CDR2 ANQGSEA. CDR3 DNA sequence: TGCAGCGTTGAGGGCTATGGCTACACCTTC. Residues: CSVEGYGYTF.

This clonotype showed up just a few times. The chain uses TRBV7-9 and TRBJ2-7, with D maybe TRBD2 (6 bases). The CDR3 has 14 amino acids. Between the trimmed V and J ends, which lost 5 bases and 3 bases, there was a span of 14 bases. In germline, CDR1 is SEHNR, CDR2 FQNEAQ (reference sequence). CDR3 residues: CASSTGPGGYEQYF. The CDR3, as DNA: TGTGCCAGCAGCACGGGGCCCGGGGGCTACGAGCAGTACTTC.

V usage is TRBV6-2 or TRBV6-3 and J usage is TRBJ1-6, with 12 positions matching TRBD1. This CDR3 has 16 amino acids. Germline loops: CDR1 MNHEY, CDR2 SVGEGT. The V segment lost 6 bases and the J segment 9 bases; nucleotides outside the gene matches: 9. The DNA of the CDR3 is TGTGCCAGCAGGTCCGGGACAGGGGGCGGAAGTTCACCCCTCCACTTT. Encoded protein: CASRSGTGGGSSPLHF.

The CDR3 sequence: CASSTIATLAGVVSSYNEQFF. CDR3 coding DNA: TGCGCCAGCAGCACAATAGCTACGCTAGCGGGAGTTGTGTCGTCCTACAATGAGCAGTTCTTC. V and J are TRBV5-1 and TRBJ2-1; 10 bases align to TRBD2. V gave up 4 bases and J gave up 1 base; unmatched junction bases: 20. The CDR3 contains 21 residues. Germline CDR1 reads SGHRS; CDR2 reads YFSETQ.

The chain joins TRBV12-3 or TRBV12-4 to TRBJ2-2, with D unresolved. The V gene lost 5 bases and the J gene lost 1 base, with 8 bases spanning the gap. The CDR3 is 14 amino acids. The CDR3: CASSRAVNTGELFF. In DNA form, the CDR3 reads TGTGCCAGCAGTCGCGCGGTGAACACCGGGGAGCTGTTTTTT.

The V gene is TRBV7-2, the J gene TRBJ1-5, with 7 nucleotides matching TRBD1. The V gene's germline CDR1 is SGHTA and CDR2 FQGNSA. Trimming at V came to 1 base and at J to 7 bases, leaving 4 bases not matched to a gene. The CDR3 contains 14 residues. DNA of the CDR3: TGTGCCAGCAGCTTAGGAGGGGGCGCACAGCCCCAGCATTTT. Residues: CASSLGGGAQPQHF. Full variable domain (remainder filled in from reference TRBV7-2 and TRBJ1-5): GAGVSQSPSNKVTEKGKDVELRCDPISGHTALYWYRQSLGQGLEFLIYFQGNSAPDKSGLPSDRFSAERTGGSVSTLTIQRTQQEDSAVYLCASSLGGGAQPQHFGDGTRLSIL.

This clonotype came up a few times. CDR3 region: CSAREGVNQPQHF. CDR3 nucleotides: TGCAGTGCTAGAGAGGGGGTTAATCAGCCCCAGCATTTT. The chain employs TRBV20-1 and TRBJ1-5, with D possibly TRBD1 on 5 matching bases. V lost 0 bases and J lost 4, with 7 bases in between. The CDR3 has 13 residues. Germline CDR1 is DFQATT and CDR2 is SNEGSKA (reference sequence).

This clonotype was detected only a few times. The chain has TRBV10-3 and TRBJ2-7, with 7 nucleotides matching TRBD1. V lost 6 bases to trimming and J lost 5 bases; unmatched junction nucleotides: 7. CDR1 and CDR2 from the germline V gene are ENHRY and SYGVKD. This CDR3 spans 13 amino acids. CDR3 residues: CAISRQGDNEQYF. The CDR3 DNA reads as TGTGCCATCAGCCGACAGGGAGACAACGAGCAGTACTTC.

The V call is TRBV2, the J call TRBJ2-4; possibly TRBD2 for D (5 bases). Per the germline V gene, CDR1 is SNHLY and CDR2 is FYNNEI. Trimming left V 4 bases short and J 0 bases short, with 10 bases between. This CDR3 comprises 15 residues. Written as DNA, the CDR3 is TGTGCCAGCAGTGTGAGGGCGAAAGCCAAAAACATTCAGTACTTC. This codes for CASSVRAKAKNIQYF. The full variable domain, completed using reference TRBV2 and TRBJ2-4, is EPEVTQTPSHQVTQMGQEVILRCVPISNHLYFYWYRQILGQKVEFLVSFYNNEISEKSEIFDDQFSVERPDGSNFTLKIRSTKLEDSAMYFCASSVRAKAKNIQYFGAGTRLSVL.

The chain is built from TRBV6-2 or TRBV6-3 and TRBJ2-7; D unclear. Trimming cost V 5 bases and J 4 bases, with 12 bases left between them. Germline CDR1 and CDR2: MNHEY and SVGEGT. The CDR3 extends over 13 amino acids. The CDR3 region is CASSLFARYEQYF. CDR3 DNA sequence: TGTGCCAGCAGTCTCTTCGCCCGATACGAGCAGTACTTC.

The chain is built from TRBV20-1 and TRBJ2-1; 14 bases match TRBD2. With 6 bases clipped from V and 5 bases from J, the junction kept 6 bases outside the gene matches. This CDR3 comprises 15 residues. Germline V gene data show CDR1 as DFQATT and CDR2 as SNEGSKA (reference sequence). CDR3 sequence (DNA): TGCAGTGCAAAGGGACTAGCGGGAGTCCACAATGAGCAGTTCTTC. Protein product: CSAKGLAGVHNEQFF.

The chain carries TRBV7-8 and TRBJ1-4; D is unclear. Trimming pared 2 bases from V and 4 bases from J, leaving 11 bases between. Germline CDR1 SGHVS, CDR2 FQNEAQ. The CDR3 consists of 15 residues. The CDR3 region has the DNA TGTGCCAGCAGCTTATCGCGGCAGCTTAATGAAAAACTGTTTTTT. It specifies CASSLSRQLNEKLFF.

The genes are TRBV4-1 and TRBJ2-5; 9 nucleotides match TRBD2. From germline, CDR1 is MGHRA and CDR2 YSYEKL. J gave up 2 bases and V 2 bases, and 3 bases lay outside the gene matches. The CDR3 loop spans 15 amino acids. This CDR3 reads CASSQRLAAQETQYF. CDR3 nucleotide sequence: TGCGCCAGCAGCCAACGACTAGCGGCACAAGAGACCCAGTACTTC.

Only a few counts were recorded for this clonotype. The rearrangement links TRBV20-1 to TRBJ1-1; D is uncertain. This CDR3 spans 13 amino acids. V was trimmed by 3 bases and J by 6 bases, leaving 14 bases between them. In germline, CDR1 is DFQATT, CDR2 SNEGSKA (reference sequence). CDR3 residues: CSARRLESSEAFF. CDR3 DNA: TGCAGTGCTAGGAGGCTGGAGTCGTCTGAAGCTTTCTTT.

The chain combines TRBV7-2 with TRBJ2-5; 7 nucleotides line up with TRBD2. Trimming removed 7 bases from V and 3 bases from J; junction bases left unmatched: 8. The length of the CDR3 is 14 residues. CDR1 SGHTA and CDR2 FQGNSA come from the germline V gene. CDR3 sequence: CASTRDYLKETQYF. The CDR3 region has the DNA TGTGCCAGCACCCGGGACTACCTAAAAGAGACCCAGTACTTC. Full variable domain (remainder filled in from reference TRBV7-2 and TRBJ2-5): GAGVSQSPSNKVTEKGKDVELRCDPISGHTALYWYRQSLGQGLEFLIYFQGNSAPDKSGLPSDRFSAERTGGSVSTLTIQRTQQEDSAVYLCASTRDYLKETQYFGPGTRLLVL.

The rearrangement joins TRBV29-1 to TRBJ2-3, with TRBD2 matching over 7 bases. This CDR3 is 14 amino acids long. After removal of 7 bases from V and 5 bases from J, the junction contained 12 bases not matched to a gene. CDR1 is SQVTM and CDR2 is ANQGSEA in the germline V gene. CDR3 loop: CSGVTGGRGDTQYF. CDR3 nucleotide sequence: TGCAGCGGCGTAACGGGGGGAAGAGGAGATACGCAGTATTTT.

This clonotype showed up just a few times. The chain is built from TRBV7-9 and TRBJ2-5; a weak D match, TRBD1 (6 bases). Germline CDR1 and CDR2: SEHNR and FQNEAQ (reference sequence). This CDR3 has 16 amino acids. V gave up 5 bases and J gave up 5 bases, with 21 bases separating them. The CDR3 DNA reads as TGTGCCAGCAGCGAACCACCACAGGGAACTAGGGAGACCCAGTACTTC. It yields the protein CASSEPPQGTRETQYF.